The source of this TCR beta chain is a study of identical twins. CDR1 is MNHNS and CDR2 is SASEGT in the germline V gene. The CDR3 totals 12 residues. TCRdb reprocessed the 5' RACE reads with MiXCR, giving one entry per CDR3 protein. Here the sample spans 430,000 or so distinct CDR3 sequences, approximately 24% being singletons. This clonotype has a handful of counts. Its antigen is undetermined. Compared with germline, one end of the junction differs, possibly owing to a read error. Whole-study findings and limits: Analyses of zero insertions could, in part, be confounded by invariant MAIT and iNKT cells.

The data were also submitted as part of a second study, on T cells expressing NK-cell markers. That publication notes: Sorted CD3+CD56+NKG2C+, CD3+CD56+NKG2C- and CD3+CD56-NKG2C+ T-cell subsets were beta-chain profiled.

The sample consisted of CD4+ T cells sorted from blood. This receptor was taken from a woman aged 18 to 35 in good health. The V and J genes are TRBV6-1 and TRBJ1-2; D remains ambiguous. CDR3 amino acids: CASSEAVGRVVF. CDR3 DNA sequence: TGTGCCAGCAGTGAAGCGGTCGGGCGCGTAGTCTTC.